Presented here are 9 T cell receptor beta chains from one specimen sequenced in a study of CD8 T cells in Susac syndrome. RNA in amounts of about 0.5 to 1 ug was reverse transcribed with random hexamers. TCRdb itself ran the immunoSEQ multiplex PCR reads through MiXCR, one entry per CDR3 protein. The sample yields around 180,000 distinct CDR3 sequences, approximately 95% seen once. The sequencing sample was made of CD8+ T cells from PBMCs. The receptor source for this set is a human donor with multiple sclerosis.

V gene TRBV29-1 combines with J gene TRBJ2-3; D is possibly TRBD1 or TRBD2 (5 bases each). Germline CDR1 is SQVTM and CDR2 is ANQGSEA. The V gene lost 3 bases and the J gene lost 0 bases, with 10 bases spanning the gap. This CDR3 spans 14 amino acids. The CDR3 region has the DNA TGCAGCGTTGAGGGGCTAGCTAGCACAGATACGCAGTATTTT. It is translated as CSVEGLASTDTQYF.

This clonotype showed up just once. The rearrangement joins TRBV7-9 to TRBJ2-1; the match to TRBD1 covers 7 bases. Germline V gives CDR1 SEHNR, CDR2 FQNEAQ (reference sequence). This CDR3 is built from 15 residues. Germline trimming cut 1 base from V and 4 bases from J; bases unmatched to any gene: 4. The CDR3 loop reads CASSLGDREYNEQFF. CDR3 in DNA: TGTGCCAGCAGCTTAGGAGACAGGGAGTACAATGAGCAGTTCTTC.

A single count supports this clonotype. The chain uses TRBV7-9 and TRBJ1-2; D not certain. The V gene lost 0 bases and the J gene lost 4 bases, with 15 bases spanning the gap. This CDR3 is 16 amino acids long. In germline, CDR1 is SEHNR, CDR2 FQNEAQ (reference sequence). CDR3 coding DNA: TGTGCCAGCAGCTTAGCCCTGGGTAACGAGGTCTATGGCTACACCTTC. Translation gives CASSLALGNEVYGYTF. Variable domain in full (rest from reference TRBV7-9 and TRBJ1-2): DTGVSQNPRHKITKRGQNVTFRCDPISEHNRLYWYRQTLGQGPEFLTYFQNEAQLEKSRLLSDRFSAERPKGSFSTLEIQRTEQGDSAMYLCASSLALGNEVYGYTFGSGTRLTVV.

The chain uses TRBV20-1 and TRBJ1-5; D remains ambiguous. CDR3 length: 12 residues. Germline V gene lookup returns CDR1 DFQATT and CDR2 SNEGSKA (reference sequence). V gave up 3 bases and J gave up 2 bases, with 5 bases separating them. Here the CDR3 reads CSASQGNQPQHF. Here the CDR3 DNA reads TGCAGTGCTAGTCAGGGCAATCAGCCCCAGCATTTT.

The chain is built from TRBV29-1 and TRBJ2-7; D ambiguous. CDR1 and CDR2 from the germline V gene are SQVTM and ANQGSEA. The CDR3 runs 12 residues. V gave up 3 bases and J gave up 2 bases, with 8 bases separating them. The CDR3 coding sequence is TGCAGCGTTGAGTTGAAAACCTACGAGCAGTACTTC. Residues: CSVELKTYEQYF.

This clonotype was counted a single time. The chain carries TRBV27 and TRBJ2-1, with unresolved D. Looked up from germline, CDR1 is MNHEY and CDR2 is SMNVEV (reference sequence). The CDR3 totals 15 residues. Trimming stripped 7 bases from V and 7 bases from J, with 20 bases between. CDR3 coding DNA: TGTGCCAGCAAGAAGGGTGGCCGGATGGGGAATGAGCAGTTCTTC. Translated: CASKKGGRMGNEQFF.

In this sample, this clonotype turned up once. The chain has TRBV23-1 and TRBJ2-7; D remains ambiguous. TRBV23-1 is an ORF; its function is uncertain. The V end was cut by 3 bases, the J end by 1 base, with 10 bases between. The CDR3 is 14 amino acids. The chain's CDR3 is CASSQEPKSYEQYF. The CDR3 DNA follows: TGCGCCAGCAGTCAGGAGCCCAAGTCCTACGAGCAGTACTTC.

The chain carries TRBV29-1 and TRBJ1-2; unclear D gene. With 5 bases removed from V and 7 bases from J, the gap between germline ends came to 17 bases. Germline CDR1 and CDR2: SQVTM and ANQGSEA. This CDR3 is built from 13 residues. CDR3 in DNA: TGCAGCGTTTTTTCGGGCCGGATGGGTGGCTACACCTTC. Its translation is CSVFSGRMGGYTF.

The chain is built from TRBV11-2 and TRBJ1-2; D uncertain. CDR1 and CDR2 from the germline V gene are SGHAT and FQNNGV. Trimming took off 3 bases at V and 0 bases at J, with 17 bases between the two ends. The CDR3 is made up of 17 amino acids. The CDR3 sequence is CASSFGPAPSTNYGYTF. The DNA for the CDR3 is TGTGCCAGCAGCTTCGGACCAGCCCCCTCAACTAACTATGGCTACACCTTC.